The subject of this entry is one TCR beta chain. Its antigen is still unknown. V lost 3 bases and J lost 7; bases outside the gene matches: 9. CDR1 and CDR2 from the germline V gene are SGHTS and YDEGEE. The CDR3 is 15 amino acids. The data are from a study of cytomegalovirus exposure and HLA in healthy donors. Study results and caveats: It was found in a later analysis that first-cohort TCR clusters tended to co-occur in the 100 to 150 validation repertoires. Most TCR sequences were uncommon, yet certain public TCRs appeared in many donors. Cytomegalovirus status, reportedly, was diagnosed with high specificity and sensitivity by the classifier. Cytomegalovirus-associated status was assigned to fewer than 200 TCR beta chains.

The data were produced by immunoSEQ multiplex PCR, yet TCRdb's version contains in-frame clones alone and is incomplete. The data show around 300,000 clones, with approximately 86% seen just once and less than 1.2% held by the top ten. The TCR was taken from a young woman in good health and CMV-seronegative. The chain links TRBV5-8 to TRBJ1-5; 8 bases align to TRBD1. Specimen: PBMCs. The CDR3 coding sequence is TGTGCCAGCAGCTCCATTGGACAGGGAAACCAGCCCCAGCATTTT. Translation: CASSSIGQGNQPQHF.